One sample yielded the 32 T cell receptor beta chains listed below, sequenced in a study of T cells in women clearing cervical HPV infection. The repertoire was sequenced with immunoSEQ multiplex PCR; TCRdb's copy has only in-frame clones and lacks some. Recorded for this sample: under 45,000 clones. The sequencing input was blood buffy coat. These receptors were taken from a woman aged 18 to 69 with a cervical HPV16 infection that either progressed to CIN3+ or cleared (not recorded which).

Of note for this clone: The read terminates 3 residues ahead of where the CDR3 ends, so the germline J gene completes it. The chain combines TRBV6-2 or TRBV6-3 with TRBJ2-3, with D possibly TRBD2 on 5 matching bases. Germline assignment: CDR1 MNHEY and CDR2 SVGEGT. The CDR3 is 13 residues long. Between the trimmed V and J ends, which lost 7 bases and 3 bases, there was a span of 11 bases. The DNA read from the CDR3 is TGTGCCAGCACGGACTTCGAGACAGATACG. Encoded protein: CASTDFETDT. The entire CDR3 protein reads CASTDFETDTQYF.

With respect to this clone: The read falls 3 residues short of the CDR3 end, and the missing part is taken from the germline J gene. The V gene is TRBV7-6, the J gene TRBJ2-7; D uncertain. Per germline, CDR1 SGHVS and CDR2 FNYEAQ. V shed 1 base and J shed 3 bases, with 10 bases lying between them. The CDR3 is made up of 14 amino acids. The CDR3 region is CASSLDPMNYEQYF. Incomplete CDR3 DNA: TGTGCCAGCAGCTTAGACCCTATGAACTACGAG.

Remarks on this clone: The read ends 3 residues before the CDR3 terminus; that terminus is restored from the germline J gene. The V call is TRBV7-3, the J call TRBJ2-1; D is uncertain. Germline CDR1 is SGHTA and CDR2 is FQGTGA. The length of the CDR3 is 14 residues. Trimming shortened V by 3 bases and J by 0 bases, and 6 bases separated the two germline ends. The CDR3 reads CASSFPGSYNEQFF. CDR3 DNA (partial): TGTGCCAGCAGCTTCCCCGGCTCCTACAATGAG.

Concerning this clone itself: The read terminates 3 residues ahead of where the CDR3 ends, so the germline J gene completes it. Other DNA sequences of this sample code for an identical CDR3. The chain links TRBV7-3 to TRBJ1-6, with D possibly TRBD1 on 6 matching bases. The CDR3 runs 14 residues. Trimming pared 3 bases from V and 10 bases from J, leaving 13 bases between. Germline V gene sequence: CDR1 SGHTA, CDR2 FQGTGA. Partial CDR3 DNA: TGTGCCAGCAGCTTGGGGGGGGCCAGATCACCC. Translating gives CASSLGGARSP. In full, the CDR3 reads CASSLGGARSPLHF.

In regard to this clone: From the germline J gene comes the end of the CDR3, since the read stops 3 residues before it. V and J are TRBV7-3 and TRBJ1-5; the D is unclear. The ends were cut back, 5 bases at V and 7 bases at J, with 12 bases in the middle. CDR3 length: 13 amino acids. CDR1 SGHTA and CDR2 FQGTGA come from the germline V gene. CDR3 bases read: TGTGCCAGCAGCCCCGACTCGGGGCAGCCC. Translating it yields CASSPDSGQP. The complete CDR3 reads CASSPDSGQPQHF.

A remark on this clone: The read falls 3 residues short of the CDR3 end, and the missing part is taken from the germline J gene. The chain uses TRBV7-3 and TRBJ2-3, with D unclear. There are 13 residues in the CDR3. Germline V gives CDR1 SGHTA, CDR2 FQGTGA. V lost 4 bases and J 2 bases, leaving 7 bases between the germline ends. CDR3 DNA (partial): TGTGCCAGCAGCTCGTCTTACACAGATACG. Its translation: CASSSSYTDT. The entire CDR3 protein reads CASSSSYTDTQYF. The full variable domain, rest sourced from reference TRBV7-3 and TRBJ2-3, is GAGVSQTPSNKVTEKGKYVELRCDPISGHTALYWYRQSLGQGPEFLIYFQGTGAADDSGLPNDRFFAVRPEGSVSTLKIQRTERGDSAVYLCASSSSYTDTQYFGPGTRLTVL.

The CDR3 here is CASSLLSSGEQYF. Incomplete CDR3 DNA: TGTGCCAGCAGCTTACTTTCTAGCGGCGAG. This rearrangement joins TRBV7-2 to TRBJ2-7; the match to TRBD2 covers 7 bases. The observed sequence ends 3 residues before the CDR3 terminus, with the missing tail filled in from the germline J gene. V gave up 2 bases and J gave up 6 bases; unmatched junction bases: 4. The CDR3 totals 13 residues. Germline V gene data show CDR1 as SGHTA and CDR2 as FQGNSA.

As regards this clone: Different DNA sequences within this sample yield the same CDR3. The CDR3 loop is CAWSVQGSYGYTF. The CDR3 DNA, read in part, is TGTGCCTGGAGTGTACAGGGATCCTATGGC. The gene calls are TRBV30 and TRBJ1-2; tentatively, D is TRBD1 (6 bases). The sequenced fragment ends 3 residues before the CDR3 boundary, so the rest is inferred from the germline J gene. This CDR3 is built from 13 residues. Germline-derived CDR1 and CDR2 are GTSNPN and SVGIG (reference sequence). V lost 0 bases and J 4 bases, leaving 9 bases between the germline ends.

Regarding this clone: The read terminates 3 residues before the CDR3 end, so the remaining end is supplied by the germline J gene. J is TRBJ1-4 and V is TRBV19, with a tentative D call TRBD1 (5 bases). There are 12 residues in the CDR3. Germline V gene lookup returns CDR1 LNHDA and CDR2 SQIVND (reference sequence). CDR3 loop: CASSSGANVLFF. Partial CDR3 DNA: TGTGCCAGTAGTTCTGGGGCCAACGTA.

This clone registers medium-sized (0.01 to 0.1%) by frequency. The CDR3 end lies 3 residues beyond the end of the read and is filled in from the germline J gene. The rearrangement joins TRBV29-1 to TRBJ2-3, with D perhaps matching TRBD1 (6 bases). The CDR3 extends over 13 amino acids. Trimming stripped 6 bases from V and 6 bases from J, with 16 bases between. Germline V gives CDR1 SQVTM, CDR2 ANQGSEA. The sequenced part of the CDR3 DNA is TGCAGCGTAGAGGACAGATTTACGGATACG. This gives the protein CSVEDRFTDT. The complete CDR3 sequence is CSVEDRFTDTQYF.

Note on this clone: The observed sequence ends 3 residues before the CDR3 terminus, with the missing tail filled in from the germline J gene. The rearrangement joins TRBV28 to TRBJ2-1, with a possible D match to TRBD2 (5 bases). The CDR3 spans 15 residues. V gave up 2 bases and J gave up 3 bases, with 11 bases separating them. Germline V gene sequence: CDR1 MDHEN, CDR2 SYDVKM. The covered CDR3 bases are TGTGCCAGCAGTTTAGTCCTAGGAGGCTACAATGAG. Residues: CASSLVLGGYNE. The full CDR3 reads CASSLVLGGYNEQFF.

Notes on this clone: The read comes to an end 3 residues before the CDR3 does, leaving the germline J gene to fill in the end. V is TRBV5-5 and J is TRBJ2-5, with a tentative D call TRBD2 (7 bases). The CDR3 has 15 amino acids. V was pared by 3 bases and J by 5 bases, with 17 bases between. The germline V gene encodes CDR1 SGHKS and CDR2 YYEKEE (reference sequence). The CDR3 loop reads CASSSRGGARETQYF. The part of the CDR3 DNA that was read is TGTGCCAGCAGCTCCCGAGGGGGGGCGCGGGAGACC. The complete variable domain, with remaining parts taken from reference TRBV5-5 and TRBJ2-5, reads DAGVTQSPTHLIKTRGQQVTLRCSPISGHKSVSWYQQVLGQGPQFIFQYYEKEERGRGNFPDRFSARQFPNYSSELNVNALLLGDSALYLCASSSRGGARETQYFGPGTRLLVL.

A word on this clone: Read coverage stops 3 residues before the CDR3 terminus; the germline J gene supplies the remainder. V usage is TRBV7-3 and J usage is TRBJ2-5, with a possible D match to TRBD2 (6 bases). In germline, CDR1 is SGHTA, CDR2 FQGTGA. The CDR3 is 15 amino acids. V was trimmed by 3 bases and J by 4 bases, leaving 15 bases between them. The sequenced CDR3 bases are TGTGCCAGCAGCTTGGGGGGTGGTGAGGGAGAGACC. Protein product: CASSLGGGEGET. From start to end, the CDR3 is CASSLGGGEGETQYF.

A remark on this clone: The DNA ends 3 residues before the CDR3 does, and the rest of the CDR3 is filled in from the germline J gene. J is TRBJ1-3 and V is TRBV19; tentatively, D is TRBD1 (5 bases). The CDR3 totals 14 residues. Germline V gene sequence: CDR1 LNHDA, CDR2 SQIVND (reference sequence). The germline V and J ends were trimmed by 5 bases and 2 bases, with 10 bases remaining between them. The DNA read from the CDR3 is TGTGCCAGTAGTGTCCCGGGGGCTGGAAACACC. Protein sequence: CASSVPGAGNT. The whole CDR3 sequence is CASSVPGAGNTIYF.

To note about this clone: Coverage ceases 3 residues before the CDR3 finishes, and the germline J gene fills in the end. V usage is TRBV7-9 and J usage is TRBJ1-2; D possibly corresponds to TRBD1 (6 bases). Germline V CDR1 and CDR2: SEHNR, FQNEAQ (reference sequence). V was shortened by 5 bases and J by 1 base, with 11 bases between the two germline ends. CDR3 length equals 14 residues. Incomplete CDR3 DNA: TGTGCCAGCAGCGGGGGGGGGCTTAACTATGGC. Translating gives CASSGGGLNYG. From start to end, the CDR3 is CASSGGGLNYGYTF.

Of note for this clone: The CDR3 end lies 3 residues beyond the end of the read and is filled in from the germline J gene. This chain links TRBV6-1 with TRBJ2-2, with 8 bases aligning to TRBD1. Germline V lookup: CDR1 MNHNS, CDR2 SASEGT. There are 18 residues in the CDR3. The chain's CDR3 is CASSEGVRGRWGANVLFF. CDR3 DNA, as far as it was read: TGTGCCAGCAGTGAAGGGGTCAGGGGGCGGTGGGGGGCCAACGTG.

As to this clone: The read gets to within 3 residues of the CDR3 end, and the germline J gene fills in the rest. J is TRBJ2-7 and V is TRBV6-1; possible D gene TRBD1, 5 bases. Germline values: CDR1 MNHNS, CDR2 SASEGT. Trimming took 1 base from V and 4 from J, leaving 8 bases between them. The length of the CDR3 is 13 residues. CDR3 in amino acids: CASSEGTRYEQYF. The covered CDR3 bases are TGTGCCAGCAGTGAAGGGACACGTTACGAG.

Of note for this clone: Read sequence stops 3 residues before the CDR3 end, and the germline J gene provides the missing end. The gene calls are TRBV28 and TRBJ2-5, with D possibly matching TRBD2 (7 bases). V dropped 3 bases and J dropped 5 bases, with 13 bases sitting between them. The length of the CDR3 is 14 residues. CDR1 is MDHEN and CDR2 is SYDVKM in the germline V gene. The CDR3 DNA, read in part, is TGTGCCAGCAGTTTGGGGGGGGCTGGTGAGACC. Protein product: CASSLGGAGET. The entire CDR3 protein reads CASSLGGAGETQYF. The entire variable domain, with the rest obtained from reference TRBV28 and TRBJ2-5, is as follows: DVKVTQSSRYLVKRTGEKVFLECVQDMDHENMFWYRQDPGLGLRLIYFSYDVKMKEKGDIPEGYSVSREKKERFSLILESASTNQTSMYLCASSLGGAGETQYFGPGTRLLVL.

With respect to this clone: The germline gene is not matched at one end of the junction; a read error may be the cause. Sequencing ends 3 residues short of the CDR3 end; the germline J gene provides the rest. The rearrangement uses TRBV6-2 or TRBV6-3 and TRBJ2-2; TRBD1 matches at 7 bases. The CDR3 totals 13 residues. The V gene's germline CDR1 is MNHEY and CDR2 SVGEGT. The part of the CDR3 DNA that was read is TGTGCCAGCACGACAGGGAACGCCGGGGAG. Protein: CASTTGNAGE. The full CDR3 reads CASTTGNAGELFF.

CDR3 DNA (partial): TGTGCCAGCAGCCCTCGGACAGGCGCGAACACTGAA. This translates into CASSPRTGANTE. The whole CDR3 region reads CASSPRTGANTEAFF. The rearrangement links TRBV7-2 to TRBJ1-1; 7 bases are a match to TRBD1. With the read ending 3 residues before the CDR3 end, the germline J gene is used to fill in that end. Germline V gives CDR1 SGHTA, CDR2 FQGNSA. CDR3 size: 15 residues. Unmatched junction bases numbered 7, after V lost 5 bases and J lost 1 base.

As regards this clone: The read stops 3 residues short of the end of the CDR3; the missing end is completed from the germline J gene. The chain is built from TRBV7-2 and TRBJ1-2, with D maybe TRBD1 (5 bases). There are 12 residues in the CDR3. V lost 4 bases and J lost 6, with 9 bases in between. CDR1 is SGHTA and CDR2 is FQGNSA in the germline V gene. CDR3 loop: CASSSQGDGYTF. CDR3 DNA (partial): TGTGCCAGCAGCTCCCAGGGTGATGGC.

With respect to this clone: The read gets to within 3 residues of the CDR3 end, and the germline J gene fills in the rest. V and J are TRBV6-1 and TRBJ2-2; no firm D call. The germline CDR1 and CDR2 sequences are MNHNS and SASEGT. Between the trimmed V and J ends, which lost 2 bases and 6 bases, there was a span of 10 bases. The CDR3 extends over 14 amino acids. The CDR3 reads CASSESRRSGELFF. CDR3 DNA, as far as it was read: TGTGCCAGCAGTGAATCGAGAAGGTCCGGGGAG.

A remark on this clone: The sequenced fragment ends 3 residues before the CDR3 boundary, so the rest is inferred from the germline J gene. The V call is TRBV7-8, the J call TRBJ2-2, with D possibly matching TRBD1 (7 bases). V gave up 5 bases and J gave up 0 bases, with 13 bases separating them. This CDR3 has 16 residues. The germline V gene has CDR1 SGHVS and CDR2 FQNEAQ. The CDR3 spells CASSPPGGTNTGELFF. The CDR3 DNA, read in part, is TGTGCCAGCAGCCCCCCAGGGGGGACGAACACCGGGGAG.

In the case of this clone: The CDR3 end falls 3 residues outside the read, so it is completed with the germline J gene. The chain is built from TRBV10-3 and TRBJ1-1; no firm D call. The CDR3 is made up of 13 amino acids. Germline V gene lookup returns CDR1 ENHRY and CDR2 SYGVKD. CDR3 bases read: TGTGCCATCACGGAGCGGAGGGTAGAGGAA. Its translation is CAITERRVEE. The entire CDR3 sequence reads CAITERRVEEAFF.

Concerning this clone: The read ends 3 residues before the CDR3 terminus; that terminus is restored from the germline J gene. This sample includes further DNA sequences coding for the same CDR3. The rearrangement joins TRBV5-1 to TRBJ1-2; tentative D call: TRBD1 (5 bases). Germline CDR1 is SGHRS and CDR2 is YFSETQ. With 4 bases removed from V and 4 bases from J, the gap between germline ends came to 8 bases. The CDR3 contains 12 residues. The sequenced part of the CDR3 DNA is TGCGCCAGCAGCCGAGACAGCTATGGC. Amino acid sequence: CASSRDSYG. In full, the CDR3 is CASSRDSYGYTF.

Comment on this clone: The read falls 3 residues short of the CDR3 end, and the missing part is taken from the germline J gene. The V and J genes are TRBV2 and TRBJ2-3, with 9 bases lining up with TRBD2. CDR1 is SNHLY and CDR2 is FYNNEI in the germline V gene. The CDR3 has 17 residues. V trimming: 3 bases; J trimming: 0 bases; junction bases outside the gene matches: 7. This CDR3 reads CASSEDSGGPSTDTQYF. CDR3 bases read: TGTGCCAGCAGTGAGGATAGCGGGGGCCCCAGCACAGATACG.

With respect to this clone: The read halts 3 residues ahead of the CDR3 end, with the missing end drawn from the germline J gene. This chain uses TRBV19 with TRBJ2-7, with 13 nucleotides matching TRBD2. CDR3 length: 16 residues. The germline V gene has CDR1 LNHDA and CDR2 SQIVND (reference sequence). The V segment lost 5 bases and the J segment 5 bases; nucleotides outside the gene matches: 9. This chain's CDR3 is CASSARLAGGPHEQYF. The part of the CDR3 DNA that was read is TGTGCCAGTAGTGCAAGACTAGCGGGGGGCCCCCACGAG. The whole variable domain, filled in from reference TRBV19 and TRBJ2-7, reads DGGITQSPKYLFRKEGQNVTLSCEQNLNHDAMYWYRQDPGQGLRLIYYSQIVNDFQKGDIAEGYSVSREKKESFPLTVTSAQKNPTAFYLCASSARLAGGPHEQYFGPGTRLTVT.

About this clone itself: The read ends 3 residues shy of where the CDR3 ends; the end is completed using the germline J gene. The gene calls are TRBV18 and TRBJ1-6; 7 bases are shared with TRBD1. The V gene end was trimmed by 3 bases and the J gene end by 6 bases; junction bases not matched to a gene: 5. The length of the CDR3 is 15 residues. CDR1 and CDR2 from the germline V gene are KGHSH and LQKENI. The CDR3 region is CASSPRQGVNSPLHF. CDR3 DNA (partial): TGTGCCAGCTCACCTAGGCAGGGGGTTAATTCACCC.

Notes on this clone: The read gets to within 3 residues of the CDR3 end, and the germline J gene fills in the rest. V gene TRBV20-1 combines with J gene TRBJ1-3; 7 positions agree with TRBD1. V gave up 6 bases and J gave up 1 base; unmatched junction bases: 6. The CDR3 runs to 14 residues. Germline CDR1 and CDR2: DFQATT and SNEGSKA (reference sequence). CDR3 sequence reads: CSAQRGRSGNTIYF. The sequenced CDR3 bases are TGCAGTGCCCAGAGGGGGCGGTCTGGAAACACC.

On this clone itself: The read ends 3 residues before the CDR3 terminus; that terminus is restored from the germline J gene. The same CDR3 arises from other DNA sequences in this sample as well. The chain couples TRBV6-4 to TRBJ2-3, with D perhaps matching TRBD2 (5 bases). V was shortened by 4 bases and J by 4 bases, with 9 bases between the two germline ends. CDR1 and CDR2 from the germline V gene are MRHNA and SNTAGT. The CDR3 is made up of 13 amino acids. The part of the CDR3 DNA that was read is TGTGCCAGCAGTGTGGACTTCTCAGATACG. This translates into CASSVDFSDT. The whole CDR3 sequence is CASSVDFSDTQYF.

As concerns this clone: The sequenced fragment ends 3 residues before the CDR3 boundary, so the rest is inferred from the germline J gene. V and J are TRBV2 and TRBJ1-2, with TRBD1 matching 9 bases. This CDR3 spans 15 amino acids. In germline, CDR1 is SNHLY, CDR2 FYNNEI. V trimming: 6 bases; J trimming: 4 bases; junction bases outside the gene matches: 9. The CDR3 here is CASRVTGGEGYGYTF. The DNA read from the CDR3 is TGTGCCAGCAGAGTAACAGGGGGCGAGGGCTATGGC.

Details on this clone: The read halts 3 residues ahead of the CDR3 end, with the missing end drawn from the germline J gene. J is TRBJ1-3 and V is TRBV20-1; D call uncertain. The length of the CDR3 is 15 residues. The germline gives CDR1 DFQATT, CDR2 SNEGSKA (reference sequence). The germline V and J ends were trimmed by 0 bases and 0 bases, with 9 bases remaining between them. CDR3 residues: CSARDPASSGNTIYF. CDR3 DNA, as far as it was read: TGCAGTGCTAGAGATCCTGCGAGCTCTGGAAACACC.